A selection of T cell receptor beta chains follows, all from one sample in a study of cytomegalovirus exposure and HLA in healthy donors. Some clones are missing from TCRdb's copy, which holds only in-frame ones; the method was immunoSEQ multiplex PCR. The table has around 120,000 clones, under 85% seen once. Sequencing input: PBMCs. The receptors come from a boy between 10 and 17 years old in good health and CMV-seronegative. CDR3s leave out the opening cysteine and the closing phenylalanine or tryptophan. D genes are given only for firm matches.

TRBV5-1	TRBD1	TRBJ1-1	ASSLPGQGASEAF
TRBV4-2	TRBD1	TRBJ1-6	ASSQGSGQGASPLH
TRBV6-6	TRBD1	TRBJ1-1	ASSPGQENTEAF
TRBV2	TRBD2	TRBJ2-7	ASRAGTSGYEQY
TRBV9	TRBD2	TRBJ2-3	ASSIGTSGLGTDTQY
TRBV27	TRBD1	TRBJ1-2	ASSLGTGEEYGYT
TRBV7-9	NA	TRBJ1-4	ASSLRATNEKLF
TRBV5-5	NA	TRBJ1-4	ASSLSTGVNEKLF
TRBV1	NA	TRBJ2-7	TSSQDPQSSGSEEAQY
TRBV18	NA	TRBJ1-2	ASSRRTEDYGYT
TRBV11-3	NA	TRBJ1-5	ASSLCRGRLGQPQH
TRBV13	NA	TRBJ2-7	ASSSHSTYEQY
TRBV11-1	NA	TRBJ2-3	ASRRAVDTQY
TRBV4-1	NA	TRBJ1-4	ASSQLGLTNEKLF
TRBV19	NA	TRBJ2-7	ASSDGGQPSYEQY
TRBV19	NA	TRBJ2-3	ASSIARDTQY
TRBV7-9	TRBD1	TRBJ1-5	ASSPRRTGGGNQPQH
TRBV27	TRBD1	TRBJ1-1	ASSVDRARGMNTEAF
TRBV5-1	TRBD2	TRBJ2-5	ASSLDTSGRYGETQY
TRBV4-3	TRBD2	TRBJ2-1	ASSQDVAGGDNEQF
TRBV4-1	TRBD2	TRBJ2-1	ASSPLAEVPNEQF
TRBV27	TRBD1	TRBJ1-4	ASSPRDRGSTNEKLF
TRBV15	TRBD1	TRBJ2-5	ATSRGDRRETQY
TRBV7-6	NA	TRBJ2-5	ASSLEGPGYQETQY
TRBV4-1	TRBD2	TRBJ2-5	ASSQVRAGVGQETQY
TRBV19	TRBD1	TRBJ1-2	ASSGDSPYFGYT
TRBV5-4	TRBD2	TRBJ2-1	ASSLFAGGYNEQF
TRBV27	NA	TRBJ2-1	ASSPDGREYNEQF
TRBV2	NA	TRBJ2-2	ASSDRWNSGPPEELF
TRBV6-5	NA	TRBJ2-5	ASSRLPSRETQY
TRBV7-2	TRBD1	TRBJ2-7	ASSLATGQGRIPYEQY
TRBV9	NA	TRBJ2-7	ASSEHRESSYEQY
TRBV27	TRBD1	TRBJ1-1	ASRNRGLNTEAF
TRBV19	NA	TRBJ1-5	ATQWGQGIANQPQH
TRBV4-2	NA	TRBJ2-7	ASSQEPGLIYEQY
TRBV7-9	NA	TRBJ2-2	ASSQSPTGPNTGELF
TRBV11-2	TRBD2	TRBJ2-7	ASSIGLAPSYEQY
TRBV7-8	TRBD1	TRBJ2-3	ASSLVGQGVADTQY
TRBV4-2	TRBD1	TRBJ1-6	ASSPWDRGGVNSPLH
TRBV30	NA	TRBJ2-7	AWNRLGAYEQY
TRBV30	TRBD1	TRBJ1-2	AWSALRQGPGYT
TRBV5-1	NA	TRBJ1-2	ASSPEGPGVYGYP
TRBV12-5	NA	TRBJ2-2	ASGLVLGPNTGELF
TRBV18	TRBD1	TRBJ1-1	ASSPGQPRTEAF
TRBV4-2	TRBD2	TRBJ2-3	ASSQALPSGLAGHVGTDTQY
TRBV5-4	TRBD1	TRBJ2-1	ASSWPKSRDRVYNEQF
TRBV6-5	NA	TRBJ1-2	ASSYGDGEDYGYT
TRBV9	TRBD1	TRBJ2-3	ASSPRQGSDTQY
TRBV5-1	NA	TRBJ2-1	ASSLVAGESYNEQF
TRBV9	TRBD1	TRBJ1-1	ASSVTGATLMNTEAF
TRBV30	NA	TRBJ1-1	AWTSAAYTEAF
TRBV19	NA	TRBJ1-3	ASSITSKGNTIY
TRBV9	TRBD2	TRBJ2-7	ASSVGLAGVEYEQY